This T cell receptor delta chain was captured by sequencing in a study of γδ T cells in repeated Plasmodium falciparum infection. At the level of the study: Four controlled malaria infections with P. falciparum NF54 spanned 644 days.

Points from the study as a whole: Malian children's Vdelta2-negative repertoires appeared more expanded and less diverse than Australians'. The Malian cohort came from a small rural village of predominantly one ethnic group.

Germline lookup yields CDR1 TSWWSYY and CDR2 QGS. CDR3 length: 23 residues. TCRdb re-called the multiplex PCR reads with CATT. Found here are around 46,000 delta-chain clones, around 2% of them singletons; the top ten hold less than 30%. As regards this clone: The antigen remains undetermined. A read error is likely here: a far larger clone is one base away. The same CDR3 arises from other DNA sequences in this sample as well.

Gammadelta T cells were flow-sorted from PBMC into Vgamma9/Vdelta2+ and Vdelta2-negative populations for bulk analysis. The chain carries TRDV1 and TRDJ1; 10 bases fit TRDD3. TCRdb supplies no J gene; here it was assigned by aligning the nucleotide sequence to germline. The material sequenced was gamma-delta T cells from blood. This TCR came from a pool of human donors (malaria-infected and uninfected, not separated). The CDR3 DNA is TGTGCTCTCGGGGCACCCTATGAATTCCTACTCTGGGGGATAGGAGCTTACACCGATAAACTCATCTTT. Translation: CALGAPYEFLLWGIGAYTDKLIF.